This T cell receptor beta chain was recovered during a study of technical replicates of blood from a few donors. The CDR3 loop spans 14 amino acids. The ends lost 4 bases at V and 4 bases at J; junction bases unmatched: 4. Germline values: CDR1 MGHRA, CDR2 YSYEKL. The assay was immunoSEQ multiplex PCR, and TCRdb's table has in-frame clones only and misses some. The table lists more than 90,000 clones, nearly 97% of them singletons. The J gene is TRBJ1-5, the V gene TRBV4-1, with 7 positions matching TRBD1. The sample taken for sequencing was T cells isolated from PBMCs. The clonotype was recovered from a human donor in good health. The CDR3 nucleotides are TGCGCCAGCAGCCTGGGACAGTTTAATCAGCCCCAGCATTTT. Translating gives CASSLGQFNQPQHF.